The 8 T cell receptor beta chains reported below all come from one sample, sequenced in a study of shared clonotypes between healthy human individuals. Profiled with immunoSEQ multiplex PCR; TCRdb holds only in-frame clones, not every one. The sample carries roughly 450,000 clones, 60% to 85% recorded once. Source material: PBMCs. The receptors originated from a woman in her thirties or forties in good health. Some clones in this sample may be carry-over from other donors' samples.

The V and J genes are TRBV30 and TRBJ1-2, with D possibly being TRBD1 (6 bases). Germline CDR1 reads GTSNPN; CDR2 reads SVGIG (reference sequence). V was cut by 6 bases and J by 5 bases, with 13 bases left in between. The CDR3 runs to 12 residues. The CDR3 loop reads CACLGTTYGYTF. The CDR3 DNA sequence: TGTGCCTGCCTCGGGACAACTTATGGCTACACCTTC.

Comments on this clone: This likely came from a read error, as a far larger clone is one base away. At the DNA level, this CDR3 is encoded by other sequences in the same sample as well. V is TRBV5-4 and J is TRBJ2-3, with 10 bases aligning to TRBD2. The germline gives CDR1 SGHNT, CDR2 YYREEE (reference sequence). J lost 1 base, V lost 0 bases, and 2 bases had no gene match. CDR3 length: 16 residues. The CDR3 DNA sequence: TGTGCCAGCAGCTTGGGGCTAGCGGGAGGCACAGATACGCAGTATTTT. Residues: CASSLGLAGGTDTQYF.

The V call is TRBV13, the J call TRBJ2-1, with TRBD1 matching 7 bases. Germline trimming cut 0 bases from V and 5 bases from J; bases unmatched to any gene: 1. This CDR3 has 14 residues. Germline V gene data show CDR1 as PRHDT and CDR2 as FYEKMQ (reference sequence). CDR3 sequence: CASSLGTGNNEQFF. The DNA for the CDR3 is TGTGCCAGCAGCTTAGGGACAGGGAACAATGAGCAGTTCTTC.

The V and J genes are TRBV10-3 and TRBJ2-3; 8 nucleotides line up with TRBD1. V shed 0 bases, J shed 5 bases, and the junction held 7 bases outside the gene matches. This CDR3 region has 16 residues. Per germline, CDR1 ENHRY and CDR2 SYGVKD. CDR3 nucleotides: TGTGCCATCAGTGAGTCTCAGGGGGCTGTCGGAGATACGCAGTATTTT. It codes for CAISESQGAVGDTQYF.

The V gene is TRBV5-1, the J gene TRBJ2-3, with 11 nucleotides matching TRBD2. The CDR3 loop spans 16 amino acids. In germline, CDR1 is SGHRS, CDR2 YFSETQ. Losses at the gene ends were 6 bases for V and 2 bases for J; bases not matched to a gene: 8. CDR3 residues: CASNTGTSGVTDTQYF. Written as DNA, the CDR3 is TGCGCCAGCAACACCGGGACTAGCGGTGTCACAGATACGCAGTATTTT.

DNA of the CDR3: TGTGCCAGCGGCTTCGGGAAGTGGACACCTGAAGCTTTCTTT. It codes for CASGFGKWTPEAFF. The chain couples TRBV28 to TRBJ1-1, with D possibly matching TRBD1 (5 bases). CDR1 and CDR2 from the germline V gene are MDHEN and SYDVKM. Trimming shortened V by 8 bases and J by 6 bases, and 19 bases separated the two germline ends. There are 14 residues in the CDR3.

V and J are TRBV7-2 and TRBJ2-3, with a possible D match to TRBD1 (5 bases). CDR3 size: 14 residues. Trimming took off 2 bases at V and 4 bases at J, with 10 bases between the two ends. Germline V lookup: CDR1 SGHTA, CDR2 FQGNSA. CDR3 residues: CASSLQGIADTQYF. CDR3 sequence (DNA): TGTGCCAGCAGCTTACAGGGTATTGCAGATACGCAGTATTTT.

This clone was observed a single time. The chain employs TRBV5-4 and TRBJ1-1; no reliable D call. Germline V gene data show CDR1 as SGHNT and CDR2 as YYREEE (reference sequence). CDR3 length: 13 residues. Trimming removed 3 bases from V and 0 bases from J, with 6 bases in between. CDR3 DNA sequence: TGTGCCAGCAGCTCCGACGTGAACACTGAAGCTTTCTTT. Translation: CASSSDVNTEAFF.